These T cell receptor beta chains were read from a single sample in a study of control samples from healthy donors and cancer patients. Method: immunoSEQ multiplex PCR; TCRdb's copy keeps in-frame clones and lacks some. This sample has over 100,000 clones; roughly nine tenths occur once, and the top ten carry more than 3.5%. Sequencing was done on a sample of blood. Source of these receptors: a human donor in good health. The donor label of this sample is uncertain. Each CDR3 is given with its conserved first and last residue. A D gene is named only where the DNA matches it firmly. Clone sizes are given selectively: once, few, many, or a class where the clone is expanded.

len,v_gene,abundance,d_gene,j_gene,CDR3nt,CDR3aa
15,TRBV19,-,TRBD1,TRBJ2-2,TGTGCCAGTAGTCCAGGGACAGGGGCAGCCGGGGAGCTGTTTTTT,CASSPGTGAAGELFF
14,TRBV5-4,-,-,TRBJ2-7,TGTGCCAGCAGCGGCCGGCAGGGATCCTACGAGCAGTACTTC,CASSGRQGSYEQYF
13,TRBV25-1,few,-,TRBJ2-3,TGTGCCAGCAGTGAATGGATCGCAGATACGCAGTATTTT,CASSEWIADTQYF
17,TRBV19,-,-,TRBJ1-5,TGTGCCAGTAGTAATCGGGGACTCGGATCGAACAATCAGCCCCAGCATTTT,CASSNRGLGSNNQPQHF
13,TRBV7-9,-,-,TRBJ1-5,TGTGCCAGCAGCTTCAATAGCAATCAGCCCCAGCATTTT,CASSFNSNQPQHF
14,TRBV3-1/TRBV3-2,-,-,TRBJ1-6,TGTGCCAGCAGCGAACGGGAGGTGGGGTGGCCCCTCCACTTT,CASSEREVGWPLHF
12,TRBV14,-,-,TRBJ2-5,TGTGCCAGCGGTTTTGGGCAAGAGACCCAGTACTTC,CASGFGQETQYF
13,TRBV28,-,TRBD1,TRBJ2-7,TGTGCCAGCCGCGACAGGGTGAGCTACGAGCAGTACTTC,CASRDRVSYEQYF
17,TRBV19,-,TRBD2,TRBJ2-5,TGTGCCAGTAGTAGGGACCTGGCGGGGGGCCGCCAAGAGACCCAGTACTTC,CASSRDLAGGRQETQYF
15,TRBV2,-,-,TRBJ2-6,TGTGCCAGCAGTGTCGGGCTAACTGGGGCCAACGTCCTGACTTTC,CASSVGLTGANVLTF
16,TRBV28,-,-,TRBJ1-6,TGTGCCAGCGGATCCCCCTTCCTCTCGGGAAAATCACCCCTCCACTTT,CASGSPFLSGKSPLHF
14,TRBV6-2/TRBV6-3,-,-,TRBJ1-5,TGTGCCAGCAGTTACCCCGGACAGAATCAGCCCCAGCATTTT,CASSYPGQNQPQHF
16,TRBV7-9,-,-,TRBJ2-3,TGTGCCAGCACCCCGGAGGGCCTTTCAGGGACAGATACGCAGTATTTT,CASTPEGLSGTDTQYF
15,TRBV5-6,-,-,TRBJ1-6,TGTGCCAGCACCCAGACAGTTTCTGAGGCCTCACCCCTCCACTTT,CASTQTVSEASPLHF
14,TRBV11-2,-,-,TRBJ2-3,TGTGCCAGCAGCTTTACGGGGGGCACAGATACGCAGTATTTT,CASSFTGGTDTQYF
18,TRBV27,-,TRBD2,TRBJ2-2,TGTGCCAGCAGCCTATCCCTAGCGGGGGGGCCTCGGACCGGGGAGCTGTTTTTT,CASSLSLAGGPRTGELFF
14,TRBV2,-,-,TRBJ1-5,TGTGCCAGCAGCTTAGAGAGGGGCAATCAGCCCCAGCATTTT,CASSLERGNQPQHF
14,TRBV18,-,TRBD1,TRBJ2-1,TGTGCCAGCTCGAGGGAGACAGGGCCTAATGAGCAGTTCTTC,CASSRETGPNEQFF
15,TRBV7-2,-,TRBD1,TRBJ2-7,TGTGCCAGCAGCTTATCCGGGACAGGGGGCTACGAGCAGTACTTC,CASSLSGTGGYEQYF
15,TRBV5-8,-,TRBD1,TRBJ1-5,TGTGCCAGCAGCCCTGACAGGGGGAACAATCAGCCCCAGCATTTT,CASSPDRGNNQPQHF
17,TRBV6-2/TRBV6-3,-,-,TRBJ2-5,TGTGCCAGCAGTTTCCTGGGTCTGCGGGGGCCCCGGGAGACCCAGTACTTC,CASSFLGLRGPRETQYF
14,TRBV10-3,-,TRBD2,TRBJ2-3,TGTGCCATCACGACTAGCGGGGGTTCAGGGACGCAGTATTTT,CAITTSGGSGTQYF
15,TRBV19,-,TRBD1,TRBJ2-3,TGTGCCAGTAGTATGAGTAGGGGGCTTACAGATACGCAGTATTTT,CASSMSRGLTDTQYF
14,TRBV28,-,-,TRBJ1-2,TGTGCCAGCAGCTCGCATACAGGGTCCCATGGCTACACCTTC,CASSSHTGSHGYTF
15,TRBV5-4,-,-,TRBJ1-5,TGTGCCAGCAGCACCGGAGGGGCTGGCAATCAGCCCCAGCATTTT,CASSTGGAGNQPQHF
12,TRBV4-1,-,-,TRBJ1-2,TGCGCCAGCAGCCACGGTACCTATGGCTACACCTTC,CASSHGTYGYTF
13,TRBV7-6,-,-,TRBJ1-1,TGTGCCAGCAGCCAGGCGGGGGATACTGAAGCTTTCTTT,CASSQAGDTEAFF
13,TRBV10-2,few,TRBD1,TRBJ1-2,TGCGCCAGCGGGACAGATCCTAACTATGGCTACACCTTC,CASGTDPNYGYTF
14,TRBV28,once,TRBD1,TRBJ2-7,TGTGCCAGCGTTCGATGGGACAGAACCTACGAGCAGTACTTC,CASVRWDRTYEQYF
14,TRBV29-1,-,-,TRBJ1-1,TGCAGCGTTGATCTGTCTTTCCAGAACACTGAAGCTTTCTTT,CSVDLSFQNTEAFF
16,TRBV21-1,-,-,TRBJ2-3,TGTGCCAGCAGCAAGATTTGTCCTAGCGGGGGAGATACGCAGTATTTT,CASSKICPSGGDTQYF
12,TRBV3-1/TRBV3-2,-,-,TRBJ2-7,TGTGCCAGCGAAGGACTCTCCTACGAGCAGTACTTC,CASEGLSYEQYF
13,TRBV3-1/TRBV3-2,-,-,TRBJ1-1,TGTGCCAGCAGCCCAGGACGGCCCGTGGAAGCTTTCTTT,CASSPGRPVEAFF
15,TRBV27,few,TRBD1,TRBJ1-2,TGTGCCAGCAGTTCGGACAGGGGCTTAAACGGAGGCTACACCTTC,CASSSDRGLNGGYTF
14,TRBV7-9,-,-,TRBJ1-2,TGTGCCAGCAGCTCCAAACAGGGAAAGGGTGGCTACACCTTC,CASSSKQGKGGYTF
16,TRBV5-5,once,-,TRBJ1-2,TGTGCCAGCAGCTTGGACCGACTTTTAGCTAACTATGGCTACACCTTC,CASSLDRLLANYGYTF
14,TRBV18,-,TRBD1,TRBJ1-1,TGTGCCAGCTCACCAGGGACAGGGAACACTGAAGCTTTCTTT,CASSPGTGNTEAFF
14,TRBV3-1/TRBV3-2,-,-,TRBJ1-6,TGTGCCAGCAGTCGATATTCTGGTAATTCACCCCTCCACTTT,CASSRYSGNSPLHF
15,TRBV3-1/TRBV3-2,-,TRBD2,TRBJ2-5,TGTGCCAGCAGCCCGCTAGCGGGGAGCCAAGAGACCCAGTACTTC,CASSPLAGSQETQYF
16,TRBV14,-,TRBD1,TRBJ2-7,TGTGCCAGCAGCCAGGGACCGGGACAGCTTGGTTACGAGCAGTACTTC,CASSQGPGQLGYEQYF
14,TRBV7-9,-,TRBD1,TRBJ2-7,TGTGCCAGCAGTCACCGGGACAGACCCTACGAGCAGTACTTC,CASSHRDRPYEQYF
14,TRBV5-8,-,-,TRBJ1-4,TGTGCCAGCAGACGCACTTGGGGTTTGGAAAAACTGTTTTTT,CASRRTWGLEKLFF
14,TRBV30,-,-,TRBJ1-2,TGTGCCTGGAGTGAAGGCGGAAAGTTATATGGCTACACCTTC,CAWSEGGKLYGYTF